This paragraph covers one T cell receptor (beta chain) sequence. No antigen is known for it. The source of the sample is a study of somatic mutations in cytotoxic T cells in rheumatoid arthritis. Whole-study context: Patient blood, roughly 33 ml in EDTA, was obtained immediately after diagnosis and prior to the start of any treatment. At nearly 100% purity, some V beta antibody-stained T-cell populations were flow-sorted, and these included V beta1+ cells that were sequenced for TCRB. General study points: What antigens the expanded CD8+ clones targeted remained unknown. Relative to age-matched healthy controls, rheumatoid arthritis patients did not differ significantly in CD8+ T-cell clonality.

Using immunoSEQ multiplex PCR, the repertoire was profiled, and TCRdb retains in-frame clones only, with some absent. This table has tens of thousands of clones, around 87% appearing once. This TCR was recovered from an adult with rheumatoid arthritis. Sequencing was carried out using CD8+ T cells sorted from blood.

CDR3 nucleotides: TGTGCCAGCAGCCCCGTGAGGGAATCGCCCGAGGGATATGGCTACACCTTC. As protein: CASSPVRESPEGYGYTF. J is TRBJ1-2 and V is TRBV7-9; D is uncertain. From germline, CDR1 is SEHNR and CDR2 FQNEAQ (reference sequence). V gave up 5 bases and J gave up 5 bases, with 24 bases separating them. CDR3 size: 17 residues. Full variable domain (rest looked up from reference TRBV7-9 and TRBJ1-2): DTGVSQNPRHKITKRGQNVTFRCDPISEHNRLYWYRQTLGQGPEFLTYFQNEAQLEKSRLLSDRFSAERPKGSFSTLEIQRTEQGDSAMYLCASSPVRESPEGYGYTFGSGTRLTVV.